The 14 T cell receptor beta chains in this list originate from one sample, sequenced in a study of blood T cells in healthy people across ages. Together with a sample-barcoded 5' primer, a J-beta primer mix was included in a second PCR lasting about 7 to 11 cycles. Via MiXCR, TCRdb re-called the 5' RACE reads, giving one row per CDR3 protein. Here the sample spans over a million distinct CDR3 sequences, 35% to 45% being singletons. The sequencing input was blood. The receptors derive from a woman aged 18-30 years in good health.

V gene TRBV20-1 combines with J gene TRBJ2-3; TRBD1 is a possible D gene (5 bases). Deletions cut 4 bases from V and 1 base from J, with 15 bases between. This CDR3 has 15 residues. CDR1 and CDR2 (germline): DFQATT, SNEGSKA (reference sequence). The DNA of the CDR3 is TGCAGTGCTATCGGTGGGGCGGTCCGCACAGATACGCAGTATTTT. Its translation is CSAIGGAVRTDTQYF.

The chain recombines TRBV25-1 with TRBJ2-1; TRBD1 is a possible D gene (6 bases). CDR1 is MGHDK and CDR2 is SYGVNS in the germline V gene. This CDR3 contains 12 residues. V lost 6 bases, J lost 7 bases, and 10 bases lay in between. CDR3 region: CASRDRGNEQFF. In DNA form, the CDR3 reads TGTGCCAGCAGAGATAGGGGGAATGAGCAGTTCTTC.

In its sample, this clonotype was seen a few times. The CDR3 spells CASSLTGQSYEQYF. The CDR3 DNA reads as TGTGCCAGCAGCTTAACAGGGCAGTCCTACGAGCAGTACTTC. The J gene is TRBJ2-7, the V gene TRBV7-2; tentatively, D is TRBD1 (6 bases). Germline assignment: CDR1 SGHTA and CDR2 FQGNSA. Trimming stripped 2 bases from V and 1 base from J, with 9 bases between. This CDR3 is built from 14 residues. Full variable domain (outside the CDR3, taken from reference TRBV7-2 and TRBJ2-7): GAGVSQSPSNKVTEKGKDVELRCDPISGHTALYWYRQSLGQGLEFLIYFQGNSAPDKSGLPSDRFSAERTGGSVSTLTIQRTQQEDSAVYLCASSLTGQSYEQYFGPGTRLTVT.

This CDR3 is CSVENPSRNGYTF. CDR3 sequence (DNA): TGCAGCGTTGAAAACCCCTCAAGAAATGGCTACACCTTC. The chain carries TRBV29-1 and TRBJ1-2; D is undetermined. CDR1 and CDR2 from the germline V gene are SQVTM and ANQGSEA. This CDR3 comprises 13 residues. Deletions cut 2 bases from V and 6 bases from J, with 13 bases between.

This clonotype was counted only a few times. The rearrangement links TRBV14 to TRBJ2-3, with 8 bases aligning to TRBD2. V lost 8 bases, J lost 1 base, and 8 bases stayed unmatched. Looked up from germline, CDR1 is SGHDN and CDR2 is FVKESK. The CDR3 covers 15 residues. CDR3 sequence reads: CASRKRAGGTDTQYF. The CDR3 DNA is TGTGCCAGCCGCAAAAGAGCGGGAGGCACAGATACGCAGTATTTT. Full variable domain (remainder filled in from reference TRBV14 and TRBJ2-3): EAGVTQFPSHSVIEKGQTVTLRCDPISGHDNLYWYRRVMGKEIKFLLHFVKESKQDESGMPNNRFLAERTGGTYSTLKVQPAELEDSGVYFCASRKRAGGTDTQYFGPGTRLTVL.

The chain has TRBV20-1 and TRBJ1-4, with D tentatively TRBD1 (6 bases). V lost 1 base, J lost 3 bases, and 12 bases lay in between. Germline CDR1 is DFQATT and CDR2 is SNEGSKA (reference sequence). The CDR3 runs 15 residues. In DNA, the CDR3 is TGCAGTGCTAGAGTGAGGGGGTCGTCTAATGAAAAACTGTTTTTT. Amino acid sequence: CSARVRGSSNEKLFF.

This clonotype was counted at least ten times. The chain uses TRBV4-3 and TRBJ2-1, with 12 bases fitting TRBD2. The CDR3 spans 17 residues. The J segment lost 1 base and the V segment lost 3 bases, leaving 4 bases of the junction unmatched. The germline CDR1 and CDR2 sequences are LGHNA and YSLEER. The CDR3: CASSHLGLAGSYNEQFF. The DNA of the CDR3 is TGCGCCAGCAGCCACCTGGGACTAGCGGGTTCCTACAATGAGCAGTTCTTC.

A word on this clonotype: The junction departs from germline at one end; a sequencing error may be responsible. The chain carries TRBV7-9 and TRBJ1-4; TRBD1 agrees at 7 bases. Germline CDR1 and CDR2: SEHNR and FQNEAQ (reference sequence). CDR3 length: 19 amino acids. The CDR3 sequence is CASSPRRQGEAKTHEKLFF. CDR3 coding DNA: TGTGCCAGCAGCCCTCGCCGACAGGGCGAGGCAAAAACTCATGAAAAACTGTTTTTT.

In the case of this clonotype: The conserved final phenylalanine or tryptophan is absent from the CDR3, which likely points to a read error. J is TRBJ2-1 and V is TRBV5-1, with 13 bases fitting TRBD2. The CDR3 runs 15 residues. Germline V gene data show CDR1 as SGHRS and CDR2 as YFSETQ. Here the CDR3 reads CATGLAGASYNVQFS. CDR3 DNA: TGCGCCACCGGACTAGCGGGGGCCTCCTACAATGTGCAGTTCTCC.

The chain has TRBV7-9 and TRBJ2-7, with a possible D match to TRBD1 (6 bases). Deletions cut 5 bases from V and 0 bases from J, with 14 bases between. The germline V gene has CDR1 SEHNR and CDR2 FQNEAQ (reference sequence). The CDR3 extends over 15 amino acids. CDR3 region: CASSLLGDISYEQYF. CDR3 coding DNA: TGTGCCAGCAGCCTCCTAGGGGACATCTCCTACGAGCAGTACTTC.

This clonotype was counted between two and nine times. The V and J genes are TRBV13 and TRBJ2-1, with D maybe TRBD2 (6 bases). Germline V gene lookup returns CDR1 PRHDT and CDR2 FYEKMQ (reference sequence). V dropped 5 bases and J dropped 10 bases, with 12 bases sitting between them. This CDR3 is built from 12 residues. In DNA, the CDR3 is TGTGCCAGCAGCCCCTGGGGGGTCGAGCAGTTCTTC. Amino acids: CASSPWGVEQFF.

The CDR3: CASRLGGRIDTQYF. DNA for the CDR3: TGTGCCAGCAGACTAGGCGGGAGGATCGATACGCAGTATTTT. This chain uses TRBV7-8 with TRBJ2-3; 8 nucleotides align to TRBD2. The junction had 8 bases not matched to a gene; V was cut back by 6 bases and J by 6 bases. The CDR3 has 14 residues. Germline assignment: CDR1 SGHVS and CDR2 FQNEAQ. Combining the CDR3 with reference TRBV7-8 and TRBJ2-3 gives the whole variable domain GAGVSQSPRYKVAKRGQDVALRCDPISGHVSLFWYQQALGQGPEFLTYFQNEAQLDKSGLPSDRFFAERPEGSVSTLKIQRTQQEDSAVYLCASRLGGRIDTQYFGPGTRLTVL.

This clonotype was seen many times. This chain's CDR3 is CASSRPGTINYEQYF. The CDR3 DNA follows: TGTGCCAGCAGTCGCCCCGGGACTATCAATTACGAGCAGTACTTC. The chain employs TRBV6-2 or TRBV6-3 and TRBJ2-7, with 7 bases identical to TRBD2. Germline CDR1 is MNHEY and CDR2 is SVGEGT. The CDR3 covers 15 residues. The V and J ends lost 5 bases and 4 bases, in that order; junction bases with no gene match: 11.

This chain uses TRBV11-2 with TRBJ2-7; D is tentatively TRBD1 or TRBD2 (5 bases each). Germline V CDR1 and CDR2: SGHAT, FQNNGV. V was shortened by 4 bases and J by 2 bases, with 15 bases between the two germline ends. The CDR3 has 15 residues. The CDR3 is CASSSVPGPTYEQYF. CDR3 sequence (DNA): TGTGCCAGCAGCTCCGTCCCGGGACCCACCTACGAGCAGTACTTC. The entire variable domain, with the rest obtained from reference TRBV11-2 and TRBJ2-7, is as follows: EAGVAQSPRYKIIEKRQSVAFWCNPISGHATLYWYQQILGQGPKLLIQFQNNGVVDDSQLPKDRFSAERLKGVDSTLKIQPAKLEDSAVYLCASSSVPGPTYEQYFGPGTRLTVT.